The sequence of this T cell receptor (beta chain) was determined in a study of patients and donors after allogeneic stem cell transplantation. Via MiXCR, TCRdb re-called the RT-PCR reads, giving one row per CDR3 protein. The sample yields around 150,000 distinct CDR3 sequences, approximately 35% seen once. V dropped 7 bases and J dropped 0; count of bases not matched to a gene: 5. This CDR3 spans 15 amino acids. Germline loops: CDR1 MNHEY, CDR2 SVGEGT. This sequence joins TRBV6-2 or TRBV6-3 and TRBJ1-5; 8 bases are a match to TRBD1. The origin of this receptor is a human donor who was either an allogeneic HSCT recipient or a stem cell or donor lymphocyte infusion donor (not recorded which). It is not recorded whose cells these are; they may come from a transplant donor. Sequenced material: blood, either unsorted or a sorted T cell fraction (not recorded which). The DNA of the CDR3 is TGTGCCAGCAAACGACAGGGGTATAGCAATCAGCCCCAGCATTTT. Its translation is CASKRQGYSNQPQHF.